This T cell receptor beta chain was sequenced for a study of blood T cell repertoires in COVID-19. For the study at large: Samples of COVID-19 (acute and convalescent) were obtained from the United States, Italy and Spain. PBMCs, B-cell-depleted T cells, or T cells were the source of the cDNA or gDNA that made up the material.

From germline, CDR1 is SGHTA and CDR2 FQGNSA. V lost 5 bases and J lost 5; bases outside the gene matches: 6. The CDR3 is 14 amino acids. As processed by the authors: Reference gene primer amplification gave nucleated cell count estimates. The repertoire was sequenced with immunoSEQ multiplex PCR; TCRdb's copy has only in-frame clones and lacks some. V and J calls and clone size are copied from that table; D and trimming were computed from the DNA. The sample consists of hundreds of thousands of clones, 65% to 90% of them appearing once. This clonotype was sampled from a woman aged 45-59 years with acute or convalescent COVID-19. The chain recombines TRBV7-2 with TRBJ2-5, with TRBD1 matching over 9 bases. Sequencing used peripheral blood. Here the CDR3 reads CASSPGTGTETQYF. Written as DNA, the CDR3 is TGTGCCAGCAGCCCGGGGACAGGGACGGAGACCCAGTACTTC.